These 8 T cell receptor beta chains share one sample of origin, sequenced in a study of CD8+CD57+ T cells in acquired aplastic anemia. Genomic DNA, serving as template, underwent TCR beta VDJ and CDR3 profiling. MiXCR, applied by TCRdb to the reads, yields one record per CDR3 protein. This repertoire shows more than 70,000 distinct CDR3 sequences, about 70% found once; its top ten account for roughly 80%. Patients selected for sequencing had displayed CD8+CD57+ cell expansion by flow cytometry. The sequencing input was sorted CD4+, CD8+, or CD8+CD57+ T cells (not recorded which) from PBMCs. The origin of the receptors is a human donor with aplastic anemia.

The rearrangement links TRBV15 to TRBJ2-7; no firm D call. Trimming pared 0 bases from V and 0 bases from J, leaving 9 bases between. The CDR3 has 15 amino acids. CDR1 and CDR2 (germline): LNHNV, YYDKDF (reference sequence). CDR3 nucleotides: TGTGCCACCAGCAGAGATGTAGGCAACTCCTACGAGCAGTACTTC. Encoded protein: CATSRDVGNSYEQYF.

This sequence joins TRBV19 and TRBJ2-1; D ambiguous. Trimming removed 6 bases at V and 2 bases at J, with 8 bases between. Germline V gives CDR1 LNHDA, CDR2 SQIVND (reference sequence). The CDR3 sequence is 13 residues long. CDR3 loop: CASSRGPYNEQFF. The DNA for the CDR3 is TGTGCCAGTAGCCGTGGTCCCTACAATGAGCAGTTCTTC.

The chain combines TRBV9 with TRBJ2-5; 9 bases line up with TRBD1. CDR1 and CDR2 (germline): SGDLS, YYNGEE. The junction had 5 bases not matched to a gene; V was cut back by 3 bases and J by 5 bases. The CDR3 runs to 14 residues. The CDR3 spells CASSEETGGETQYF. The DNA for the CDR3 is TGTGCCAGCAGCGAAGAGACAGGGGGGGAGACCCAGTACTTC.

The gene calls are TRBV20-1 and TRBJ2-3; perhaps TRBD2 as D (5 bases). CDR3 length equals 11 residues. Deletions cut 5 bases from V and 7 bases from J, with 10 bases between. Germline CDR1 is DFQATT and CDR2 is SNEGSKA (reference sequence). The CDR3 loop reads CSAAEGNTQYF. CDR3 DNA sequence: TGCAGTGCTGCAGAGGGTAATACGCAGTATTTT.

This chain links TRBV9 with TRBJ2-7; 10 bases match TRBD1. Germline loops: CDR1 SGDLS, CDR2 YYNGEE. This CDR3 is built from 14 residues. The V gene end was trimmed by 3 bases and the J gene end by 3 bases; junction bases not matched to a gene: 3. This CDR3 is CASSEGTGDYEQYF. The CDR3 DNA reads TGTGCCAGCAGCGAGGGGACAGGGGACTACGAGCAGTACTTC.

The CDR3 protein is CSARETGNTIYF. The CDR3 DNA reads TGCAGTGCTAGGGAAACTGGAAACACCATATATTTT. This chain connects TRBV20-1 to TRBJ1-3; D call uncertain. Trimming left V 3 bases short and J 2 bases short, with 5 bases between. Per the germline V gene, CDR1 is DFQATT and CDR2 is SNEGSKA (reference sequence). The CDR3 covers 12 residues.

This chain links TRBV15 with TRBJ2-3, with 8 bases identical to TRBD1. The V segment lost 4 bases and the J segment 4 bases; nucleotides outside the gene matches: 4. The germline gives CDR1 LNHNV, CDR2 YYDKDF (reference sequence). The CDR3 has 14 amino acids. CDR3 coding DNA: TGTGCCACCAGCACACGACAGGGGCCAGATACGCAGTATTTT. Translating gives CATSTRQGPDTQYF.

The chain recombines TRBV11-2 with TRBJ2-7; D might be TRBD2 (5 bases). With 0 bases removed from V and 1 base from J, the gap between germline ends came to 10 bases. Germline V CDR1 and CDR2: SGHAT, FQNNGV. The CDR3 sequence is 15 residues long. Here the CDR3 reads CASSLDPGGSYEQYF. CDR3 nucleotide sequence: TGTGCCAGCAGCTTAGATCCCGGCGGGTCCTACGAGCAGTACTTC.